A single sample is the source of the 20 T cell receptor gamma chains below, sequenced in a study of Vδ1+ human thymocytes. General study results and limits: Highly polyclonal TRG and TRD repertoires with Gaussian CDR3 length distributions appeared in thymus.

The template was reverse-transcribed extracted RNA. Multiplex PCR used pooled V-gene forward primers and a constant-region reverse primer to amplify CDR3s. TCRdb made new clone calls on the multiplex PCR reads using CATT. Among 25,000 to 35,000 gamma-chain clones listed, more than 15% were seen once. No antigen has been identified for these receptors. Material: Vdelta1+ gamma-delta thymocytes from the thymus. The subset here: FACS-sorted CD3+ TCRalphabeta- TCRVdelta1+ TCRVdelta2- thymocytes. These receptors were obtained from a boy less than two years old who had congenital heart surgery.

This clone was seen more than once but under ten times. The V gene is TRGV4, the J gene TRGJ1 or TRGJ2. The CDR3 totals 13 residues. Trimming at V came to 4 bases and at J to 2 bases, leaving 5 bases not matched to a gene. Germline V gene lookup returns CDR1 EGSTGY and CDR2 YDSYTSSV. The CDR3: CATWERYYYKKLF. The DNA for the CDR3 is TGTGCCACCTGGGAGAGGTATTATTATAAGAAACTCTTT.

The V call is TRGV8, the J call TRGJ1 or TRGJ2. This CDR3 contains 14 residues. Germline V gene lookup returns CDR1 VENAVY and CDR2 YDSYNSRV. With 2 bases clipped from V and 0 bases from J, the junction kept 4 bases outside the gene matches. The CDR3: CATWDKWNYYKKLF. CDR3 nucleotide sequence: TGTGCCACCTGGGATAAGTGGAATTATTATAAGAAACTCTTT.

The rearrangement uses TRGV4 and TRGJ1 or TRGJ2. The germline V gene has CDR1 EGSTGY and CDR2 YDSYTSSV. V lost 1 base and J lost 3; bases outside the gene matches: 9. The CDR3 contains 15 residues. CDR3 region: CATWDGQIPYYKKLF. CDR3 nucleotide sequence: TGTGCCACCTGGGATGGACAGATCCCTTATTATAAGAAACTCTTT.

The genes are TRGV4 and TRGJ1 or TRGJ2. The CDR3 has 12 residues. Trimming at V came to 0 bases and at J to 7 bases, leaving 3 bases not matched to a gene. The germline CDR1 and CDR2 sequences are EGSTGY and YDSYTSSV. The CDR3, as DNA: TGTGCCACCTGGGATGGGGAATATAAGAAACTCTTT. It translates to CATWDGEYKKLF.

The chain uses TRGV2 and TRGJ1 or TRGJ2. V lost 0 bases to trimming and J lost 6 bases; unmatched junction nucleotides: 5. Germline-derived CDR1 and CDR2 are EGSNGY and YDSYNSKV. CDR3 size: 13 residues. As DNA, the CDR3 is TGTGCCACCTGGGACGGGCGGGCTTATAAGAAACTCTTT. Translation: CATWDGRAYKKLF.

In this sample, this clone turned up once. The chain combines TRGV9 with TRGJ1 or TRGJ2. The CDR3 loop spans 12 amino acids. Germline CDR1 GITISATS, CDR2 ISYDGTV (reference sequence). Trimming cost V 8 bases and J 6 bases; bases outside gene matches: 10. The CDR3 DNA is TGTGCCTTGTATCGGAGGGCTTATAAGAAACTCTTT. It specifies CALYRRAYKKLF.

This rearrangement joins TRGV9 to TRGJP1. CDR1 and CDR2 from the germline V gene are GITISATS and ISYDGTV (reference sequence). This CDR3 is built from 15 residues. Losses at the gene ends were 4 bases for V and 2 bases for J; bases not matched to a gene: 7. The CDR3 DNA reads TGTGCCTTGTGGGATGCCGGCACCACTGGTTGGTTCAAGATATTT. Its protein product is CALWDAGTTGWFKIF.

This clone was detected a few times. The chain uses TRGV9 and TRGJ1 or TRGJ2. The trim removed 0 bases at V and 12 bases at J, leaving 8 bases unmatched. The germline gives CDR1 GITISATS, CDR2 ISYDGTV (reference sequence). CDR3 length: 12 amino acids. The CDR3 reads CALWEVREWKLF. The CDR3 region has the DNA TGTGCCTTGTGGGAGGTGCGTGAGTGGAAACTCTTT.

This chain connects TRGV9 to TRGJ1 or TRGJ2. The length of the CDR3 is 13 residues. Germline CDR1 GITISATS, CDR2 ISYDGTV (reference sequence). J gave up 6 bases and V 3 bases, and 8 bases lay outside the gene matches. The CDR3 spells CALWETPSYKKLF. The CDR3 nucleotides are TGTGCCTTGTGGGAGACCCCTTCTTATAAGAAACTCTTT.

In regard to this clone: One junction end does not reproduce the germline sequence, and a read error may be involved. The chain has TRGV9 and TRGJ1 or TRGJ2. CDR1 is GITISATS and CDR2 is ISYDGTV in the germline V gene (reference sequence). This CDR3 is built from 11 residues. The CDR3 DNA is TGTGCCTTGTGGGCATATTATAGGAAACTCTTT. Translation gives CALWAYYRKLF.

In its sample, this clone was seen a few times. Within the sample, other DNA sequences also encode this same CDR3. V gene TRGV4 combines with J gene TRGJ1 or TRGJ2. The V segment lost 1 base and the J segment 10 bases; nucleotides outside the gene matches: 4. The V gene's germline CDR1 is EGSTGY and CDR2 YDSYTSSV. The CDR3 length is 11 residues. This chain's CDR3 is CATWDGPKKLF. For the CDR3, the DNA is TGTGCCACCTGGGATGGCCCAAAGAAACTCTTT.

In this sample, this clone turned up a few times. This chain joins TRGV4 and TRGJ1 or TRGJ2. Germline V gives CDR1 EGSTGY, CDR2 YDSYTSSV. The CDR3 spans 15 residues. The ends lost 0 bases at V and 7 bases at J; junction bases unmatched: 12. CDR3 DNA sequence: TGTGCCACCTGGGATGGGCCCCCCCTGGAGTATAAGAAACTCTTT. Protein: CATWDGPPLEYKKLF.

This chain links TRGV2 with TRGJ1 or TRGJ2. The CDR3 runs 13 residues. V dropped 0 bases and J dropped 5; count of bases not matched to a gene: 4. Germline V gene lookup returns CDR1 EGSNGY and CDR2 YDSYNSKV. CDR3 sequence (DNA): TGTGCCACCTGGGACGGGCAACATTATAAGAAACTCTTT. Its translation is CATWDGQHYKKLF.

The chain recombines TRGV2 with TRGJP2. V shed 3 bases, J shed 2 bases, and the junction held 6 bases outside the gene matches. CDR1 and CDR2 from the germline V gene are EGSNGY and YDSYNSKV. The CDR3 has 15 amino acids. In DNA, the CDR3 is TGTGCCACCTGGGACCTTAGGAGTAGTGATTGGATCAAGACGTTT. This gives the protein CATWDLRSSDWIKTF.

This clone has just one count. The genes are TRGV2 and TRGJP2. The J segment lost 9 bases and the V segment lost 1 base, leaving 11 bases of the junction unmatched. The CDR3 length is 15 residues. Germline values: CDR1 EGSNGY, CDR2 YDSYNSKV. The CDR3 sequence: CATWDGPGKYWIKTF. The CDR3 DNA reads as TGTGCCACCTGGGACGGCCCCGGTAAATATTGGATCAAGACGTTT.

This chain links TRGV3 with TRGJ1 or TRGJ2. Germline loops: CDR1 VTNTFY, CDR2 YDVSTARD (reference sequence). There are 15 residues in the CDR3. Trimming cost V 0 bases and J 2 bases; bases outside gene matches: 7. Here the CDR3 DNA reads TGTGCCACCTGGGACAGGTTCCGGGATTATTATAAGAAACTCTTT. Amino acids: CATWDRFRDYYKKLF.

A word on this clone: This sample also contains other DNA sequences that code for the same CDR3. V usage is TRGV2 and J usage is TRGJ1 or TRGJ2. Germline V lookup: CDR1 EGSNGY, CDR2 YDSYNSKV. Trimming cost V 0 bases and J 0 bases; bases outside gene matches: 5. This CDR3 comprises 15 residues. CDR3 loop: CATWDGPGNYYKKLF. The DNA for the CDR3 is TGTGCCACCTGGGACGGGCCCGGGAATTATTATAAGAAACTCTTT.

The chain carries TRGV2 and TRGJ1 or TRGJ2. The CDR3 is 9 residues long. Germline V lookup: CDR1 EGSNGY, CDR2 YDSYNSKV. Trimming cost V 6 bases and J 11 bases; bases outside gene matches: 4. The CDR3 sequence: CATWSEKLF. The CDR3, as DNA: TGTGCCACCTGGTCGGAGAAACTCTTT.

A remark on this clone: A much larger clone is a single base away; this may be a read error. V and J are TRGV2 and TRGJ1 or TRGJ2. The CDR3 runs to 13 residues. From germline, CDR1 is EGSNGY and CDR2 YDSYNSKV. Here the CDR3 reads CATWGGNYYKKLF. The CDR3, as DNA: TGTGCCACCTGGGGCGGGAATTATTATAAGAAACTCTTT.

V gene TRGV9 combines with J gene TRGJ1 or TRGJ2. The CDR3 covers 16 residues. Germline assignment: CDR1 GITISATS and CDR2 ISYDGTV (reference sequence). The junction had 9 bases not matched to a gene; V was cut back by 1 base and J by 0 bases. CDR3 DNA sequence: TGTGCCTTGTGGGAGGTTTTTGGCACGAATTATTATAAGAAACTCTTT. It codes for CALWEVFGTNYYKKLF.